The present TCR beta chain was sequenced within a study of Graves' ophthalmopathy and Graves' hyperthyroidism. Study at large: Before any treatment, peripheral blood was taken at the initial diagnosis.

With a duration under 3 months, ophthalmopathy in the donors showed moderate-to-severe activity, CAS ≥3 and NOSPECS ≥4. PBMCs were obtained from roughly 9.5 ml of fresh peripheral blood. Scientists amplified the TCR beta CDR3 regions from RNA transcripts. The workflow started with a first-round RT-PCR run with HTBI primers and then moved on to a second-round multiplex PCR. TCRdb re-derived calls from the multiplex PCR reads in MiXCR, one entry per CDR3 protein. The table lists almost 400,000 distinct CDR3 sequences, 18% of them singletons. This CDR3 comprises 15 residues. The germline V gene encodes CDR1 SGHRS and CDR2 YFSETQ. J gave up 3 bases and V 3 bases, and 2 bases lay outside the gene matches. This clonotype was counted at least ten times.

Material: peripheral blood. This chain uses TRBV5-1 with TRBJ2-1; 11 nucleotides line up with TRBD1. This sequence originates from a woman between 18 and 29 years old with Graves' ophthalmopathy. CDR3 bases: TGCGCCAGCAGCTCCGGGACAGGGGGCTACAATGAGCAGTTCTTC. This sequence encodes CASSSGTGGYNEQFF. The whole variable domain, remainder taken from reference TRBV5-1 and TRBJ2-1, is KAGVTQTPRYLIKTRGQQVTLSCSPISGHRSVSWYQQTPGQGLQFLFEYFSETQRNKGNFPGRFSGRQFSNSRSEMNVSTLELGDSALYLCASSSGTGGYNEQFFGPGTRLTVL.